This T cell receptor (beta chain) appears in the sequencing data of a study of CD8+ T cells in alopecia areata. Looking at the study overall: Treated patients took oral tofacitinib at 5 to 10 mg twice daily. Study findings and constraints: Scalp and blood samples kept many expanded lesional clones throughout tofacitinib. Lesional scalp exceeded normal scalp in clonality, especially in alopecia totalis/universalis.

Treatment described: oral pan-JAK inhibitor, 5-10 mg twice daily. Extracted RNA was reverse transcribed, and the resulting cDNA served as sequencing template. Assay: immunoSEQ multiplex PCR; the TCRdb copy retains only in-frame clones and omits some. In the table there are under 200,000 clones, 55% to 75% of which are singletons. Remarks on this clone: What it binds is not known.

Germline-derived CDR1 and CDR2 are SGHDT and YYEEEE. J gave up 3 bases and V 4 bases, and 6 bases lay outside the gene matches. The CDR3 consists of 15 residues. The material sequenced was CD4+ T cells sorted from blood, taken at week 4, from a patient treated with tofacitinib. The rearrangement links TRBV5-6 to TRBJ1-4, with 7 bases fitting TRBD1. This TCR came from a human donor with alopecia areata. This chain's CDR3 is CASSPRGEANEKLFF. Written as DNA, the CDR3 is TGTGCCAGCAGCCCCAGGGGGGAGGCTAATGAAAAACTGTTTTTT.